This section outlines one T cell receptor beta chain sequence together with its context. What it binds is unknown. These data belong to a study of Ad26.COV2.S vaccination and SARS-CoV-2 variants. Across the study: Intramuscular Ad26.COV2.S doses were given once or twice, 56 days apart.

Losses at the gene ends were 5 bases for V and 0 bases for J; bases not matched to a gene: 4. The CDR3 spans 15 residues. Germline lookup yields CDR1 PRHDT and CDR2 FYEKMQ (reference sequence). Only in-frame clones appear in the TCRdb table, and some are missing; sequencing was by immunoSEQ multiplex PCR. The data hold about 330,000 clones, with 90% observed a single time. The study, taken as a whole, reports: The study found similar non-spike TCR breadth in vaccine and placebo recipients. Possibly, TCR breadth and depth analyses underestimated total T cell responses.

As for treatment: roughly 18 received Ad26.COV2.S at low or high dose, single or two shots; roughly 5 received placebo; per-sample allocation not given. Each sample was drawn 63 days after the first injection (of vaccine or placebo). This TCR derives from a person aged 18-60 years who received the Ad26.COV2.S COVID-19 vaccine or a placebo. The sample was peripheral blood, taken in a trial of Ad26.COV2.S vaccine versus placebo. The chain joins TRBV13 to TRBJ2-1; 7 nucleotides align to TRBD1. The CDR3 is CASSLGQYSYNEQFF. CDR3 nucleotide sequence: TGTGCCAGCAGCCTGGGACAGTACTCCTACAATGAGCAGTTCTTC.